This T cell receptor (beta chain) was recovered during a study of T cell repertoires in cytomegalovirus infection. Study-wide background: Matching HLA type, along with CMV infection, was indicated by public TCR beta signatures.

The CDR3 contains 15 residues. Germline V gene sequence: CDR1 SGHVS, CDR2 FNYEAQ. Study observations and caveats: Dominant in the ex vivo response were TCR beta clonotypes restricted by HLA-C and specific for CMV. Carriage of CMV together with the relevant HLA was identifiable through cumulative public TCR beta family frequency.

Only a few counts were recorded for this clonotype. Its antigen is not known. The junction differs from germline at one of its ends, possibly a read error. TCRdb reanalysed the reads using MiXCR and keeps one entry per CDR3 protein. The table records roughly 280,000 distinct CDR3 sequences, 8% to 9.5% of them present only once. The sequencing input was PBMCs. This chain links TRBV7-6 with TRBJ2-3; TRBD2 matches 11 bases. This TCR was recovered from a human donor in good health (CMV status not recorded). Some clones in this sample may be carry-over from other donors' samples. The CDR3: CASSLASGRSDTQYF. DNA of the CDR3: TGTGCTAGCAGCCTGGCTAGCGGGAGGTCTGATACGCAGTATTTT. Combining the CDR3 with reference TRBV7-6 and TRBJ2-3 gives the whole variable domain GAGVSQSPRYKVTKRGQDVALRCDPISGHVSLYWYRQALGQGPEFLTYFNYEAQQDKSGLPNDRFSAERPEGSISTLTIQRTEQRDSAMYRCASSLASGRSDTQYFGPGTRLTVL.